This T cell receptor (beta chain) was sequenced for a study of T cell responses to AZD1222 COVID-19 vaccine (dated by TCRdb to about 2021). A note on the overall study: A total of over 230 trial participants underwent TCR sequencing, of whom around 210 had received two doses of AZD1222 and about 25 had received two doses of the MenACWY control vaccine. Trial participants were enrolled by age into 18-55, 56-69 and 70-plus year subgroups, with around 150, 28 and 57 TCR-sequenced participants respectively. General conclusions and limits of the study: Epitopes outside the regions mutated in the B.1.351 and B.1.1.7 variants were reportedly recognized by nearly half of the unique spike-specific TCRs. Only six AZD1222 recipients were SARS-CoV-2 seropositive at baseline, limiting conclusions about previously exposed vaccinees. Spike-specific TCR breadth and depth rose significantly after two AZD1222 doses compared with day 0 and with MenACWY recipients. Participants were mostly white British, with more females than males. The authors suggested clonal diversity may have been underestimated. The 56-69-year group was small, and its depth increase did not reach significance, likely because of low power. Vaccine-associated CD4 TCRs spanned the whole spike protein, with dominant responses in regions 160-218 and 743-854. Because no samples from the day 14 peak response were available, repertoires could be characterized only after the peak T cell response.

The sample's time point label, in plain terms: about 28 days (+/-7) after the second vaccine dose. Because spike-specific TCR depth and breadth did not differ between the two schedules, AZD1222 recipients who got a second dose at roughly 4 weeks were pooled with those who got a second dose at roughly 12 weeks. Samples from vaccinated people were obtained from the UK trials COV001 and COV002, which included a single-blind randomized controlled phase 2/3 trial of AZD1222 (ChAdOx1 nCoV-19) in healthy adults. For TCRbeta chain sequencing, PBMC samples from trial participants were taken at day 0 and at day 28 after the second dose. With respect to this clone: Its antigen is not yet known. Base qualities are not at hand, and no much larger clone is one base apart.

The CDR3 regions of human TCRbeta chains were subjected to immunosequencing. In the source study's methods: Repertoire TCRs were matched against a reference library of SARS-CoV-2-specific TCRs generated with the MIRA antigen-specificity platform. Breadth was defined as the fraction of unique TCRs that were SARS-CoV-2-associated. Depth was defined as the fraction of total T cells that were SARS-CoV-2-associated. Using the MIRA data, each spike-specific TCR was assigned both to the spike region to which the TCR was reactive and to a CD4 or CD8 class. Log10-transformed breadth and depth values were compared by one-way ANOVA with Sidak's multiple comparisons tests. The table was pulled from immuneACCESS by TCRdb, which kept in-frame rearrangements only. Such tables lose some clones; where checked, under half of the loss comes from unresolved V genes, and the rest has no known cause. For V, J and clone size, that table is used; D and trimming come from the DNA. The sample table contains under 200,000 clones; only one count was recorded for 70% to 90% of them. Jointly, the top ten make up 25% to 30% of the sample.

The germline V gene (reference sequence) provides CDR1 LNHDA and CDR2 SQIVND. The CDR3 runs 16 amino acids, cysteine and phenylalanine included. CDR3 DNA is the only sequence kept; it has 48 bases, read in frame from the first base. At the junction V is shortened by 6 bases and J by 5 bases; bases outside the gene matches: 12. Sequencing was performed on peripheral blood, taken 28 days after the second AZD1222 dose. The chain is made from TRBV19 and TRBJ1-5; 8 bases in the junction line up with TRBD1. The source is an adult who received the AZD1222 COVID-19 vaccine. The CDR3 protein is CASRTLVGQGYQPQHF. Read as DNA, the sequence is TGTGCCAGTAGGACTTTAGTTGGACAGGGATATCAGCCCCAGCATTTT.